The 20 T cell receptor beta chains listed next were all sequenced from one sample in a study of blood T cells in healthy people across ages. PCR was performed a second time for roughly 6 to 12 cycles using a sample-barcoded 5' primer and a J-beta primer mix. TCRdb independently ran MiXCR on the 5' RACE reads; one entry per CDR3 protein. The sample carries some 1.5 million distinct CDR3 sequences, roughly 43% recorded once. The sequencing sample was made of blood. The receptors come from a woman aged 18-35 years in good health.

This clonotype was detected a few times. The chain carries TRBV4-3 and TRBJ2-5; D is unresolved. The V gene lost 1 base and the J gene lost 2 bases, with 11 bases spanning the gap. CDR3 length: 15 residues. Germline assignment: CDR1 LGHNA and CDR2 YSLEER. The CDR3 spells CASSQGHYGQETQYF. CDR3 coding DNA: TGCGCCAGCAGCCAAGGGCATTACGGGCAAGAGACCCAGTACTTC.

This clonotype was counted only a few times. This chain links TRBV6-1 with TRBJ2-7; TRBD1 or TRBD2 may be the D gene (5 bases each). The CDR3 covers 15 residues. Trimming cost V 2 bases and J 0 bases, with 11 bases left between them. Germline loops: CDR1 MNHNS, CDR2 SASEGT. The CDR3 loop is CASSEYPGTSYEQYF. CDR3 DNA sequence: TGTGCCAGCAGTGAATACCCAGGGACCTCCTACGAGCAGTACTTC.

The gene calls are TRBV20-1 and TRBJ2-1, with 10 bases fitting TRBD2. The trim removed 0 bases at V and 7 bases at J, leaving 6 bases unmatched. This CDR3 contains 15 residues. CDR1 and CDR2 (germline): DFQATT, SNEGSKA (reference sequence). CDR3 amino acids: CSARDPSGSFNEQFF. The CDR3 DNA reads as TGCAGTGCTAGAGATCCTAGCGGGAGTTTTAATGAGCAGTTCTTC.

This clonotype was counted only a few times. The gene calls are TRBV12-5 and TRBJ2-3; D is undetermined. Germline CDR1 is LGHNT and CDR2 is FRNRAP. V was trimmed by 2 bases and J by 5 bases, leaving 5 bases between them. The CDR3 extends over 12 amino acids. The CDR3 DNA sequence: TGTGCTAGTGGTTTGCGAGGAGATACGCAGTATTTT. The encoded protein is CASGLRGDTQYF.

The V call is TRBV5-1, the J call TRBJ1-6; D perhaps matches TRBD1 (5 bases). Trimming took off 2 bases at V and 7 bases at J, with 10 bases between the two ends. The CDR3 spans 14 residues. Germline V CDR1 and CDR2: SGHRS, YFSETQ. The CDR3 reads CASSLQVSNSPLHF. Written as DNA, the CDR3 is TGCGCCAGCAGCTTACAGGTTTCGAATTCACCCCTCCACTTT. The complete variable domain, with remaining parts taken from reference TRBV5-1 and TRBJ1-6, reads KAGVTQTPRYLIKTRGQQVTLSCSPISGHRSVSWYQQTPGQGLQFLFEYFSETQRNKGNFPGRFSGRQFSNSRSEMNVSTLELGDSALYLCASSLQVSNSPLHFGNGTRLTVT.

The V and J genes are TRBV6-5 and TRBJ1-1; D is unresolved. Per the germline V gene, CDR1 is MNHEY and CDR2 is SVGAGI. Trimming took off 6 bases at V and 1 base at J, with 12 bases between the two ends. The CDR3 sequence is 14 residues long. In DNA form, the CDR3 reads TGTGCCAGCAGGCGGACGGGGAAGAACACTGAAGCTTTCTTT. Translating gives CASRRTGKNTEAFF.

The gene calls are TRBV7-9 and TRBJ1-1; D gene ambiguous. The V gene lost 6 bases and the J gene lost 5 bases, with 13 bases spanning the gap. This CDR3 spans 13 amino acids. Germline loops: CDR1 SEHNR, CDR2 FQNEAQ (reference sequence). Here the CDR3 reads CASSPLGSTEAFF. CDR3 nucleotides: TGTGCCAGCAGTCCCCTTGGGAGTACTGAAGCTTTCTTT.

About this clonotype: One end of the junction varies from germline; a read error may be responsible. The chain carries TRBV20-1 and TRBJ1-2; TRBD1 matches 8 bases. Germline V gene data show CDR1 as DFQATT and CDR2 as SNEGSKA (reference sequence). The CDR3 totals 13 residues. The CDR3 region has the DNA TGCAGTGGGGCCCACAGGGGGAACTATGGCTACGCCTTC. Encoded protein: CSGAHRGNYGYAF.

This clonotype turned up a few times. CDR3 region: CASSQDVYGRARNEQFF. The CDR3 DNA reads TGCGCCAGCAGCCAAGATGTTTACGGGAGGGCCAGAAATGAGCAGTTCTTC. The J gene is TRBJ2-1, the V gene TRBV4-1, with 8 bases identical to TRBD2. Germline-derived CDR1 and CDR2 are MGHRA and YSYEKL. Unmatched junction bases numbered 11, after V lost 0 bases and J lost 7 bases. The CDR3 sequence is 17 residues long.

In this sample, this clonotype turned up a few times. The gene calls are TRBV29-1 and TRBJ2-1, with 11 bases matching TRBD2. The CDR3 totals 16 residues. V gave up 1 base and J gave up 5 bases; unmatched junction bases: 7. Germline CDR1 reads SQVTM; CDR2 reads ANQGSEA. For the CDR3, the DNA is TGCAGCGTTGAAGGACTAGCGGGAAAACTCGACAATGAGCAGTTCTTC. Protein: CSVEGLAGKLDNEQFF.

The chain uses TRBV27 and TRBJ2-1, with D tentatively TRBD1 (6 bases). There are 15 residues in the CDR3. V lost 8 bases to trimming and J lost 0 bases, with 14 bases between them. Germline CDR1 is MNHEY and CDR2 is SMNVEV (reference sequence). This CDR3 reads CASLGRGNSYNEQFF. CDR3 nucleotides: TGTGCCAGCCTGGGCAGGGGAAACTCCTACAATGAGCAGTTCTTC.

The CDR3 region is CAIRATRQGSTEAFF. CDR3 DNA: TGTGCCATCAGAGCTACCCGACAGGGAAGCACTGAAGCTTTCTTT. V gene TRBV10-3 combines with J gene TRBJ1-1; 7 positions agree with TRBD1. The CDR3 is 15 amino acids. Trimming took 6 bases from V and 4 from J; bases not matched to a gene: 11. Germline V CDR1 and CDR2: ENHRY, SYGVKD.

This clonotype was recorded a few times. The V and J genes are TRBV12-3 or TRBV12-4 and TRBJ1-5; maybe TRBD1 (5 bases). Trimming stripped 5 bases from V and 1 base from J, with 12 bases between. The CDR3 consists of 15 residues. CDR3 in amino acids: CASSPTRTSNQPQHF. CDR3 nucleotides: TGTGCCAGCAGTCCCACTAGGACAAGCAATCAGCCCCAGCATTTT.

As to this clonotype: Compared with germline, one end of the junction differs, possibly owing to a read error. This rearrangement joins TRBV12-3 or TRBV12-4 to TRBJ2-3, with TRBD2 matching over 10 bases. The CDR3 totals 15 residues. In DNA, the CDR3 is TGTGCCAGCAGCTTCACTAGCGGGGTTGCAGATACGGAGTATTTT. This sequence encodes CASSFTSGVADTEYF.

The chain joins TRBV7-9 to TRBJ1-2; perhaps TRBD1 as D (5 bases). There are 14 residues in the CDR3. Trimming left V 6 bases short and J 4 bases short, with 15 bases between. CDR1 SEHNR and CDR2 FQNEAQ come from the germline V gene (reference sequence). The CDR3 protein is CASSNTGDAYGYTF. The CDR3 coding sequence is TGTGCCAGCAGTAACACGGGGGACGCCTATGGCTACACCTTC.

The CDR3 spells CASSSPVHSGANVLTF. DNA of the CDR3: TGTGCCAGCAGCTCCCCGGTCCATTCTGGGGCCAACGTCCTGACTTTC. The chain couples TRBV7-2 to TRBJ2-6, with D unclear. V lost 4 bases to trimming and J lost 1 base, with 11 bases between them. CDR1 and CDR2 (germline): SGHTA, FQGNSA. The CDR3 runs to 16 residues.

This clonotype was detected a few times. J is TRBJ2-1 and V is TRBV11-2; D not resolved. The V gene lost 5 bases and the J gene lost 7 bases, with 18 bases spanning the gap. The CDR3 has 15 residues. In germline, CDR1 is SGHAT, CDR2 FQNNGV. Written as DNA, the CDR3 is TGTGCCAGCAGCCCAGATACCGGGTCCAGGAATGAGCAGTTCTTC. Translated: CASSPDTGSRNEQFF.

This chain links TRBV4-3 with TRBJ2-3; unclear D gene. Germline V gives CDR1 LGHNA, CDR2 YSLEER. The CDR3 length is 16 residues. The ends were cut back, 1 base at V and 1 base at J, with 12 bases in the middle. The CDR3 loop is CASSQGALYGTDTQYF. The DNA of the CDR3 is TGCGCCAGCAGCCAAGGGGCGTTGTACGGCACAGATACGCAGTATTTT.

This chain links TRBV29-1 with TRBJ1-2; TRBD1 agrees at 7 bases. The ends lost 7 bases at V and 7 bases at J; junction bases unmatched: 6. CDR3 length: 11 residues. CDR1 is SQVTM and CDR2 is ANQGSEA in the germline V gene. The CDR3 nucleotides are TGCAGCGACCGGGACAGAGGTGGCTACACCTTC. As protein: CSDRDRGGYTF.

This clonotype was seen a few times. The chain is built from TRBV7-9 and TRBJ2-7, with unresolved D. The V and J ends lost 3 bases and 0 bases respectively, with 6 bases between them. Germline loops: CDR1 SEHNR, CDR2 FQNEAQ (reference sequence). The CDR3 has 13 residues. CDR3: CASSFELSYEQYF. CDR3 nucleotides: TGTGCCAGCAGCTTTGAGCTCTCCTACGAGCAGTACTTC.